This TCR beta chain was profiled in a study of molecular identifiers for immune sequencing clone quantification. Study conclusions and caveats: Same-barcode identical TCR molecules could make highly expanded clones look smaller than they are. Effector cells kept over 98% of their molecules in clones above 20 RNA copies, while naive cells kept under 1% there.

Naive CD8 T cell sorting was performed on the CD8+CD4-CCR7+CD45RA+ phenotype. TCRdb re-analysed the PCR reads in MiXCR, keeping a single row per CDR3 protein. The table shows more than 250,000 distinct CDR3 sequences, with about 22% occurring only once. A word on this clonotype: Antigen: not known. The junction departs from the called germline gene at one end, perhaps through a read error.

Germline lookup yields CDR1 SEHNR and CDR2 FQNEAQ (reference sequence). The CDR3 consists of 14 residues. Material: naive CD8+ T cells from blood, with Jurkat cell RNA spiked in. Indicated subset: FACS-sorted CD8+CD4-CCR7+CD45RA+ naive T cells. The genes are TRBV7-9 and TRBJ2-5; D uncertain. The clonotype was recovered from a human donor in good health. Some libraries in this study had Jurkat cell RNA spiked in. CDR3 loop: CASSLSGNQEIQYF. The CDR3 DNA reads TGTGCCAGCAGCTTATCTGGAAACCAAGAGATCCAGTACTTC.